These 4 T cell receptor beta chains share one sample of origin, sequenced in a study of blood T cell repertoires in COVID-19 (dated by TCRdb to the early 2020s). Library creation used the immunoSEQ multiplex PCR assay. Held by TCRdb, this immuneACCESS table contains in-frame sequences only and omits some clones. Under half of the omission traces to an unresolved V gene where checked; the cause of the rest is unknown. A total of roughly 80,000 clones appear in this sample, approximately 78% of them only once. The ten most abundant clones make up less than 25% of the sample. Sequenced material: peripheral blood. The source of these receptors is a human donor in a cohort sampled during active COVID-19.

This clone was detected only once. The J gene is TRBJ1-1, the V gene TRBV18, with D perhaps TRBD1 (5 bases). Germline assignment: CDR1 KGHSH and CDR2 LQKENI. Deletions cut 1 base from V and 4 bases from J, with 19 bases between. The CDR3 is made up of 17 amino acids. CDR3 amino acids: CASSPQLRGGAGTEAFF. The DNA of the CDR3 is TGTGCCAGCTCACCACAACTCCGCGGGGGTGCGGGCACTGAAGCTTTCTTT.

The gene calls are TRBV18 and TRBJ2-1, with D tentatively TRBD2 (6 bases). This CDR3 contains 14 residues. Deletions cut 1 base from V and 13 bases from J, with 17 bases between. Germline assignment: CDR1 KGHSH and CDR2 LQKENI. CDR3 protein: CASSPLGEAGSQFF. CDR3 DNA sequence: TGTGCCAGCTCACCACTGGGGGAGGCAGGGTCACAGTTCTTC.

This clone showed up just once. This rearrangement joins TRBV5-4 to TRBJ1-3; D is undetermined. Per germline, CDR1 SGHNT and CDR2 YYREEE (reference sequence). Trimming cost V 3 bases and J 1 base, with 5 bases left between them. CDR3 length: 13 residues. The CDR3 nucleotides read TGTGCCAGCAGCTCGAGGTCTGGAAACACCATATATTTT. Translating it yields CASSSRSGNTIYF.

This sequence joins TRBV19 and TRBJ2-1; 9 nucleotides line up with TRBD1. CDR3 length: 15 amino acids. Trimming cost V 6 bases and J 6 bases; bases outside gene matches: 9. Germline assignment: CDR1 LNHDA and CDR2 SQIVND (reference sequence). The CDR3 DNA sequence: TGTGCCAGTAGGCGGACCGGGACAGGGAGCAATGAGCAGTTCTTC. Translated, it gives CASRRTGTGSNEQFF.